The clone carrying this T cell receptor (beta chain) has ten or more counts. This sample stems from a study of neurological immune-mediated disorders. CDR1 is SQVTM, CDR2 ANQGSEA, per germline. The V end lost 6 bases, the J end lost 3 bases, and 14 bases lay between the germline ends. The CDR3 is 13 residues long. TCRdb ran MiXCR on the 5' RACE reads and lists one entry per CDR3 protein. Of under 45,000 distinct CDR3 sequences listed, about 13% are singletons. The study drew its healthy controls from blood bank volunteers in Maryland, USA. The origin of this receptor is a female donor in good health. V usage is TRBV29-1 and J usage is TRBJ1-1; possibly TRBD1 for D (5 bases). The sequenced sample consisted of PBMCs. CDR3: CSVETVRYTEAFF. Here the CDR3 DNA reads TGCAGCGTCGAGACAGTGAGGTACACTGAAGCTTTCTTT.